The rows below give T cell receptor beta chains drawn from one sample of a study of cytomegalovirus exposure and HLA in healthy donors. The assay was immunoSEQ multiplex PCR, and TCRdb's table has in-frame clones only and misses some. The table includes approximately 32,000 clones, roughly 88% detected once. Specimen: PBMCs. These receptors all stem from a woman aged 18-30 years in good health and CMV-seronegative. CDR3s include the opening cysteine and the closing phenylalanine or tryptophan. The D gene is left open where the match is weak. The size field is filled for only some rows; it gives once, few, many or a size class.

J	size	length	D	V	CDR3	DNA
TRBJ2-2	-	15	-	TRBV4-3	CASSQVSEGTGELFF	TGCGCCAGCAGCCAAGTCTCGGAGGGCACCGGGGAGCTGTTTTTT
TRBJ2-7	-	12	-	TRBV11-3	CASSDDGYEQYF	TGTGCCAGCAGCGACGACGGGTACGAGCAGTACTTC
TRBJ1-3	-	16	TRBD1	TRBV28	CASPPASGQSGNTIYF	TGTGCCAGCCCTCCGGCGTCGGGACAGTCTGGAAACACCATATATTTT
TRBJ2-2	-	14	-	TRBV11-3	CASSPTSNTGELFF	TGTGCCAGCAGCCCAACTTCGAACACCGGGGAGCTGTTTTTT
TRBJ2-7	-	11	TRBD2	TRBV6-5	CASGRGSEQYF	TGTGCCAGCGGGAGGGGCAGCGAGCAGTACTTC
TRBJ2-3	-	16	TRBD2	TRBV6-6	CASSSGTSGSSDTQYF	TGTGCCAGCAGTTCCGGGACTAGCGGGAGCTCAGATACGCAGTATTTT
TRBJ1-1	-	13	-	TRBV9	CASSTQENTEAFF	TGTGCCAGCAGTACTCAGGAGAACACTGAAGCTTTCTTT
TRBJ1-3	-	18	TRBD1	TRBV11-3	CASSLALADRGHGNTIYF	TGTGCCAGCAGCTTAGCCCTAGCGGACAGGGGGCATGGAAACACCATATATTTT
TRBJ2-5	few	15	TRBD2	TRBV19	CASSILAGSRETQYF	TGTGCCAGTAGTATCCTAGCGGGAAGTCGGGAGACCCAGTACTTC
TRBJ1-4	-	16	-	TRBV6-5	CASSYRGFATNEKLFF	TGTGCCAGCAGTTACAGGGGGTTTGCCACTAATGAAAAACTGTTTTTT
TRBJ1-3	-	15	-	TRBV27	CASRPQGRSGNTIYF	TGTGCCAGCAGGCCGCAGGGTAGGTCTGGAAACACCATATATTTT
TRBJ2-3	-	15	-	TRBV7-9	CASSLGTTARDTQYF	TGTGCCAGCAGCTTGGGGACAACGGCGAGGGATACGCAGTATTTT
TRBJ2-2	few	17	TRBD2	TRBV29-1	CSVEGLAGGINTGELFF	TGCAGCGTTGAAGGGCTAGCGGGAGGTATAAACACCGGGGAGCTGTTTTTT
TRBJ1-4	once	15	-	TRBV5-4	CASSFGGAPNEKLFF	TGTGCCAGCAGCTTCGGAGGGGCACCTAATGAAAAACTGTTTTTT
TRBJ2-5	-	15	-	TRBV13	CASSLLSSSGETQYF	TGTGCCAGCAGCTTATTATCCAGTTCTGGAGAGACCCAGTACTTC
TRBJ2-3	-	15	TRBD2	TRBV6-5	CASSYALAGTDTQYF	TGTGCCAGCAGTTACGCCCTAGCGGGCACAGATACGCAGTATTTT
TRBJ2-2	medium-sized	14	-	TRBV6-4	CASSDSPGTGELFF	TGTGCCAGCAGTGACTCGCCAGGCACCGGGGAGCTGTTTTTT
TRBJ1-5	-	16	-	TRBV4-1	CASSQDTEYSNQPQHF	TGCGCCAGCAGCCAAGATACCGAGTATAGCAATCAGCCCCAGCATTTT
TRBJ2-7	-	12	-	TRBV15	CATSSQGGEQYF	TGTGCCACCAGCAGTCAGGGGGGAGAGCAGTACTTC
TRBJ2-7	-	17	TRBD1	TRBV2	CASSEIRRDRGVNEQYF	TGTGCCAGCAGTGAAATTCGAAGGGACAGGGGGGTCAACGAGCAGTACTTC
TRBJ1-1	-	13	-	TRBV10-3	CAISVEENTEAFF	TGTGCCATCAGTGTGGAGGAAAACACTGAAGCTTTCTTT
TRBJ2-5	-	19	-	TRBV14	CASSSIYDWQIKHQETQYF	TGTGCCAGCAGCTCGATATATGACTGGCAGATCAAGCATCAAGAGACCCAGTACTTC
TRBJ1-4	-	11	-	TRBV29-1	CSVGQPEKLFF	TGCAGCGTTGGACAGCCAGAAAAACTGTTTTTT
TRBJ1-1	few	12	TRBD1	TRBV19	CASSPRQGKAFF	TGTGCCAGTAGTCCTAGACAGGGAAAAGCTTTCTTT
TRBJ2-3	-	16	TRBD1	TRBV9	CASSVGGTGVTDTQYF	TGTGCCAGCAGCGTAGGGGGGACAGGGGTCACAGATACGCAGTATTTT
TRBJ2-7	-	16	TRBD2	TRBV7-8	CASSTRLAGLSYEQYF	TGTGCCAGCAGCACCCGACTAGCGGGACTCTCCTACGAGCAGTACTTC
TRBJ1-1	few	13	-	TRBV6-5	CASSSVMNTEAFF	TGTGCCAGCAGTTCTGTTATGAACACTGAAGCTTTCTTT
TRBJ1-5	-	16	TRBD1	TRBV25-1	CASSEGQAESNQPQHF	TGTGCCAGCAGTGAGGGACAGGCTGAGAGCAATCAGCCCCAGCATTTT
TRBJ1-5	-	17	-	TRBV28	CASSFWEGETSNQPQHF	TGTGCCAGCAGTTTTTGGGAAGGGGAAACTAGCAATCAGCCCCAGCATTTT
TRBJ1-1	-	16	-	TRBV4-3	CASSQGEWRVGGEAFF	TGCGCCAGCAGCCAAGGGGAGTGGAGGGTAGGAGGTGAAGCTTTCTTT